This T cell receptor beta chain was sequenced during a study of CD8 T cells in ankylosing spondylitis. Making the TCR beta libraries involved quantitative 5'-RACE with molecular barcodes. Using its own MiXCR run on the 5' RACE reads, TCRdb lists one record per CDR3 protein. The profile covers some 290,000 distinct CDR3 sequences, with 20% appearing a single time and roughly 8% taken by the ten largest. Study-level results: Disease-linked clones bore a CD8+ phenotype, appearing relatively rarely in peripheral blood. Matched ankylosing spondylitis synovial fluid reportedly contained a significantly enriched population of disease-linked clones.

To note about this clonotype: Its antigen is as yet unknown.

CDR1 is LGHNT, CDR2 FRNRAP, per germline. The CDR3 sequence is 17 residues long. The germline V and J ends were trimmed by 3 bases and 5 bases, with 20 bases remaining between them. V usage is TRBV12-5 and J usage is TRBJ2-1; D is possibly TRBD1 (7 bases). Material for sequencing was blood, either unsorted or a sorted T cell fraction (not recorded which). The receptor's source is a male donor with ankylosing spondylitis or in good health (not recorded which). The CDR3 DNA reads TGTGCTAGTGGTTTTATCTTTAGGCAGGGGGGAAACAATGAGCAGTTCTTC. This translates into CASGFIFRQGGNNEQFF.